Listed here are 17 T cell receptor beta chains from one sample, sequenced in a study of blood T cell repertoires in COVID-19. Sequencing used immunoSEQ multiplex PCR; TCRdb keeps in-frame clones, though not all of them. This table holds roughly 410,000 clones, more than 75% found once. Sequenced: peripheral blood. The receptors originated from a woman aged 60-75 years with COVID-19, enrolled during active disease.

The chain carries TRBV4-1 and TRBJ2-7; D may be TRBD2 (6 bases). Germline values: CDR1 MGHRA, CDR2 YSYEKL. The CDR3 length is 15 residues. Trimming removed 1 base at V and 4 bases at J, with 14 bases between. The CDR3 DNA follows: TGCGCCAGCAGCCAAGTTGAGACGGGAGCTTACGAGCAGTACTTC. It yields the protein CASSQVETGAYEQYF.

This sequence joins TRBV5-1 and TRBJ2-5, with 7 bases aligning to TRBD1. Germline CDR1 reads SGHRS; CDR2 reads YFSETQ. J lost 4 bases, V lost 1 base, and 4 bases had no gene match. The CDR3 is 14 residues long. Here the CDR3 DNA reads TGCGCCAGCAGCTTGAACAGGGGCGGAGAGACCCAGTACTTC. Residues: CASSLNRGGETQYF.

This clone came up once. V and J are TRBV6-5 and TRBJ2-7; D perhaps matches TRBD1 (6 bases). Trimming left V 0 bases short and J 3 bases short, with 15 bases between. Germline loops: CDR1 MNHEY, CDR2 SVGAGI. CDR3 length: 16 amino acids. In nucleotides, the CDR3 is TGTGCCAGCAGTTACTCCGCGACAGGAAAGGGCTACGAGCAGTACTTC. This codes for CASSYSATGKGYEQYF.

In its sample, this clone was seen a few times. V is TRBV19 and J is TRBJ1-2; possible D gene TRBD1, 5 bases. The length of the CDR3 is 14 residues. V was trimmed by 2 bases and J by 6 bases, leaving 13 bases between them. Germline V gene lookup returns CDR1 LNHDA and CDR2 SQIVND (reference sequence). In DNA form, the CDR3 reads TGTGCCAGTAGTATATTAGGCAGGGAAGATGGCTACACCTTC. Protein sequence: CASSILGREDGYTF.

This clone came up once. The CDR3 loop reads CASRSKQGGTNTGELFF. Here the CDR3 DNA reads TGTGCCAGCAGATCTAAACAGGGGGGAACGAACACCGGGGAGCTGTTTTTT. The genes are TRBV27 and TRBJ2-2, with 8 nucleotides matching TRBD1. CDR1 MNHEY and CDR2 SMNVEV come from the germline V gene (reference sequence). V was clipped by 6 bases and J by 0 bases; unmatched bases: 9. The CDR3 consists of 17 residues.

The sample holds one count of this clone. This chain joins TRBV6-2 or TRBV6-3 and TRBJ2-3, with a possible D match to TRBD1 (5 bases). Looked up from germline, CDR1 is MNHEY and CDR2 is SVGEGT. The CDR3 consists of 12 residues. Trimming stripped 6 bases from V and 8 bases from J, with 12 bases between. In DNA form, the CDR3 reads TGTGCCAGCAGCAATGGGCAGGGTACGCAGTATTTT. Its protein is CASSNGQGTQYF.

This chain's CDR3 is CASSLTVSYEQYF. CDR3 bases: TGTGCCAGCAGCTTGACTGTCTCCTACGAGCAGTACTTC. V gene TRBV6-2 or TRBV6-3 combines with J gene TRBJ2-7; D gene uncertain. The CDR3 is 13 amino acids. The germline CDR1 and CDR2 sequences are MNHEY and SVGEGT. Trimming removed 6 bases at V and 0 bases at J, with 9 bases between.

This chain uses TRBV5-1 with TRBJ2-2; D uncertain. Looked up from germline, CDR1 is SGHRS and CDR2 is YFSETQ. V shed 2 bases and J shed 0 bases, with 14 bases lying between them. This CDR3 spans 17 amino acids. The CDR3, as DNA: TGCGCCAGCAGCTTTGGCAGGTTGTTCGCGAACACCGGGGAGCTGTTTTTT. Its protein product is CASSFGRLFANTGELFF.

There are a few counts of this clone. The CDR3 reads CASTPAGGRSYEQYF. Written as DNA, the CDR3 is TGTGCCAGCACTCCAGCGGGGGGGCGATCCTACGAGCAGTACTTC. The rearrangement uses TRBV6-5 and TRBJ2-7; 10 positions agree with TRBD2. This CDR3 has 15 residues. Per germline, CDR1 MNHEY and CDR2 SVGAGI. Unmatched junction bases numbered 7, after V lost 7 bases and J lost 1 base.

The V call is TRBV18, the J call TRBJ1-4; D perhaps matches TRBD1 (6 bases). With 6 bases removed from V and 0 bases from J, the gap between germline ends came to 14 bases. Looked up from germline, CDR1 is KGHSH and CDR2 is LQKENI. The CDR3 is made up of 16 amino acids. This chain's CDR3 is CASSPGQPATNEKLFF. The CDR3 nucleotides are TGTGCCAGCTCTCCCGGACAGCCAGCAACTAATGAAAAACTGTTTTTT.

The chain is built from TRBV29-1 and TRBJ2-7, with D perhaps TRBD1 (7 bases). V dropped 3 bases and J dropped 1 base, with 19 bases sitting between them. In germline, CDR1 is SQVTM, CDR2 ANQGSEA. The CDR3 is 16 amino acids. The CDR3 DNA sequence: TGCAGCGTTGAGAGGGGGAGGACAGGAGATTCCTACGAGCAGTACTTC. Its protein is CSVERGRTGDSYEQYF.

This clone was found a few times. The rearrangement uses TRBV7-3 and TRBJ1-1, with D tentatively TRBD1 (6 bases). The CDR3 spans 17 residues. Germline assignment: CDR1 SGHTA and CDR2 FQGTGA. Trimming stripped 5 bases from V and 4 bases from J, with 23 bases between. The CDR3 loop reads CASSQAQQGPLGTEAFF. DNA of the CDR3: TGTGCCAGCAGCCAAGCCCAACAGGGACCTTTGGGCACTGAAGCTTTCTTT.

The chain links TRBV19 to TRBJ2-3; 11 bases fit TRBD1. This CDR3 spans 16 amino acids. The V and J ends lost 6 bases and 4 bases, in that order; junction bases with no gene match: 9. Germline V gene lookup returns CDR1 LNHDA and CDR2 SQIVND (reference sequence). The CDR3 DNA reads TGTGCCAGTAGGGACAGGGGGCAACGGGGGTCAGATACGCAGTATTTT. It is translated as CASRDRGQRGSDTQYF.

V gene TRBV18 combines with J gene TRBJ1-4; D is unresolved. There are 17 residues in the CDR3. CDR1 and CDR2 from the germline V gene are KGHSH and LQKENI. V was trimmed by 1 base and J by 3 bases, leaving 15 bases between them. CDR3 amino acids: CASSPLRYGVSNEKLFF. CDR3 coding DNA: TGTGCCAGCTCACCACTACGTTACGGGGTATCTAATGAAAAACTGTTTTTT. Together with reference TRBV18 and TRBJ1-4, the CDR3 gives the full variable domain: NAGVMQNPRHLVRRRGQEARLRCSPMKGHSHVYWYRQLPEEGLKFMVYLQKENIIDESGMPKERFSAEFPKEGPSILRIQQVVRGDSAAYFCASSPLRYGVSNEKLFFGSGTQLSVL.

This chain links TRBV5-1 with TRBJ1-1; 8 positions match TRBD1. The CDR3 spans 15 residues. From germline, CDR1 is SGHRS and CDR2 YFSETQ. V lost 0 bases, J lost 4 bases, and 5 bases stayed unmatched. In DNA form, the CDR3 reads TGCGCCAGCAGCTTGGTCGGTGACAGGGGCACTGAAGCTTTCTTT. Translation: CASSLVGDRGTEAFF.

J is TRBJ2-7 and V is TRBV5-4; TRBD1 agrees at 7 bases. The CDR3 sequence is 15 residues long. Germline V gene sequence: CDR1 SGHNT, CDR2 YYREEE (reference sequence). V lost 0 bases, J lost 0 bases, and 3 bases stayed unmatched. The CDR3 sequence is CASSLANRGSYEQYF. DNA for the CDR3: TGTGCCAGCAGCTTGGCAAACAGGGGCTCCTACGAGCAGTACTTC.

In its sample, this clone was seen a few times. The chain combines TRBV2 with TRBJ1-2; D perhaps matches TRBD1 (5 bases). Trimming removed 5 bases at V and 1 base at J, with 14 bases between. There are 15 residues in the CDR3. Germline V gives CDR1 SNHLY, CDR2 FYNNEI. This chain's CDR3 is CASSRDGRDNYGYTF. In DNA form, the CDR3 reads TGTGCCAGCAGTAGGGACGGGAGAGATAACTATGGCTACACCTTC.